Here is one T cell receptor (beta chain) with its context. Its target is not known. These data originate in a study of blood T cells in healthy people across ages. The study, taken as a whole, reports: Higher naive T cell percentage went strongly together with higher TCR beta diversity.

Between the trimmed V and J ends, which lost 9 bases and 4 bases, there was a span of 14 bases. Germline V gene sequence: CDR1 MDHEN, CDR2 SYDVKM. The CDR3 runs to 13 residues. Next came a second PCR, run for about 7 to 12 cycles, which used a sample-barcoded 5' primer along with a J-beta primer mix. MiXCR was run by TCRdb on the 5' RACE reads, yielding one entry per CDR3 protein. The table lists around 1,000,000 distinct CDR3 sequences, 35% to 40% of them singletons, with around 14% in the top ten. Researchers isolated at least 6 million PBMCs per sample. Sequenced material: blood. The receptor's source is a man younger than 30 in good health. The chain couples TRBV28 to TRBJ2-3; TRBD2 is a possible D gene (6 bases). CDR3 sequence reads: CASSGGSADTQYF. The CDR3 region has the DNA TGTGCCAGTAGTGGAGGGAGCGCAGATACGCAGTATTTT. Using reference TRBV28 and TRBJ2-3 for the parts outside the CDR3, the full variable domain is DVKVTQSSRYLVKRTGEKVFLECVQDMDHENMFWYRQDPGLGLRLIYFSYDVKMKEKGDIPEGYSVSREKKERFSLILESASTNQTSMYLCASSGGSADTQYFGPGTRLTVL.